The subject of this entry is one TCR beta chain. Some clones are missing from TCRdb's copy, which holds only in-frame ones; the method was immunoSEQ multiplex PCR. The sample records more than 150,000 clones, around 94% being singletons. This entry is derived from a study of T cell responses to AZD1222 COVID-19 vaccine. The sequence was collected from an adult who received the AZD1222 COVID-19 vaccine. The sample consisted of peripheral blood, taken 28 days after the second AZD1222 dose.

The chain's CDR3 is CASSESWGLSYNEQFF. DNA of the CDR3: TGTGCCAGCAGTGAATCTTGGGGACTCTCCTACAATGAGCAGTTCTTC. The chain uses TRBV6-1 and TRBJ2-1; weak D call: TRBD2 (6 bases). Germline CDR1 MNHNS, CDR2 SASEGT. The CDR3 runs to 16 residues. Trimming removed 2 bases at V and 0 bases at J, with 11 bases between.